Below are 20 T cell receptor beta chains sequenced from a single sample in a study of regulatory T cells in long-lasting Graves disease. Arm-PCR of CDR3 regions and iRepertoire HTBI primers were used to build TCR beta libraries. In TCRdb, the multiplex PCR reads were re-called with MiXCR into one record per CDR3 protein. The sample carries roughly 400,000 distinct CDR3 sequences, around a fifth recorded once. Regarding time point: persistent/refractory GD, antithyroid drugs over 5 years with positive TRAb. PBMC RNA served as the TCR library source. Specimen: peripheral blood mononuclear cells (PBMCs), collected when the disease was refractory, from a patient treated with antithyroid drugs. These receptors originate from a female donor with Graves disease.

This clonotype has more than one count but fewer than ten. The chain links TRBV7-9 to TRBJ2-1; D remains ambiguous. Germline loops: CDR1 SEHNR, CDR2 FQNEAQ (reference sequence). The V end lost 0 bases, the J end lost 9 bases, and 15 bases lay between the germline ends. The length of the CDR3 is 15 residues. The CDR3: CASSLAGGSGREQFF. The CDR3 DNA follows: TGTGCCAGCAGCTTAGCGGGTGGCTCCGGCCGTGAGCAGTTCTTC.

This clonotype was detected only a few times. V and J are TRBV28 and TRBJ1-2; 10 positions match TRBD1. CDR3 length: 15 residues. With V trimmed by 8 bases and J by 8 bases, 14 bases remained unmatched. Germline loops: CDR1 MDHEN, CDR2 SYDVKM. In DNA form, the CDR3 reads TGTGCCAGCGGACCTCCGGGACAGGGGCCTCCGGGCTACACCTTC. Translated, it gives CASGPPGQGPPGYTF.

The sample holds many counts of this clonotype. The V call is TRBV6-5, the J call TRBJ2-5, with D perhaps TRBD1 or TRBD2 (5 bases each). The V end was cut by 0 bases, the J end by 0 bases, with 20 bases between. The V gene's germline CDR1 is MNHEY and CDR2 SVGAGI. The length of the CDR3 is 19 residues. The CDR3 protein is CASSYSRTGTDPYQETQYF. DNA of the CDR3: TGTGCCAGCAGTTACTCCCGGACGGGGACCGACCCGTACCAAGAGACCCAGTACTTC.

The chain carries TRBV20-1 and TRBJ2-7, with 7 positions matching TRBD1. CDR1 and CDR2 (germline): DFQATT, SNEGSKA (reference sequence). Trimming cost V 6 bases and J 4 bases; bases outside gene matches: 12. The length of the CDR3 is 14 residues. CDR3 in DNA: TGCAGTGCCCATAAGACAGGGACGGGTTACGAGCAGTACTTC. Translated: CSAHKTGTGYEQYF.

This clonotype was counted ten times or more. The chain recombines TRBV12-3 or TRBV12-4 with TRBJ2-7; D call uncertain. There are 14 residues in the CDR3. Trimming removed 3 bases from V and 6 bases from J, with 15 bases in between. The CDR3 is CASSFSPGLSEQYF. Written as DNA, the CDR3 is TGTGCCAGCAGTTTTTCCCCAGGTCTCTCCGAGCAGTACTTC.

In this sample, this clonotype turned up many times. This chain links TRBV27 with TRBJ2-5, with D tentatively TRBD1 or TRBD2 (7 bases each). V lost 5 bases, J lost 5 bases, and 18 bases lay in between. This CDR3 contains 15 residues. Germline CDR1 reads MNHEY; CDR2 reads SMNVEV (reference sequence). The CDR3 DNA is TGTGCCAGCAGTACCACAGGGGCGGGAGTTGAGACCCAGTACTTC. Protein: CASSTTGAGVETQYF.

The table lists this clonotype with many counts. This chain connects TRBV28 to TRBJ2-7; 7 positions agree with TRBD2. CDR3 length: 16 amino acids. Trimming cost V 3 bases and J 0 bases; bases outside gene matches: 8. Germline CDR1 is MDHEN and CDR2 is SYDVKM. In nucleotides, the CDR3 is TGTGCCAGCAGTTTTAGACTAGCTTTCCCCTCCTACGAGCAGTACTTC. It encodes CASSFRLAFPSYEQYF.

The V and J genes are TRBV11-2 and TRBJ2-7; the D call may be TRBD1 or TRBD2 (6 bases each). CDR3 length: 16 amino acids. V was shortened by 8 bases and J by 0 bases, with 20 bases between the two germline ends. CDR1 SGHAT and CDR2 FQNNGV come from the germline V gene. The CDR3 sequence is CASGALRGRHSYEQYF. The CDR3 region has the DNA TGTGCCAGCGGCGCACTCCGGGGGCGGCACTCCTACGAGCAGTACTTC.

V and J are TRBV6-1 and TRBJ2-2; tentative D call: TRBD2 (6 bases). The germline V gene encodes CDR1 MNHNS and CDR2 SASEGT. This CDR3 is 14 amino acids long. The V and J ends lost 6 bases and 1 base respectively, with 9 bases between them. DNA of the CDR3: TGTGCCAGCAGCGGGGGTCAGAACACCGGGGAGCTGTTTTTT. It encodes CASSGGQNTGELFF.

The chain employs TRBV12-3 or TRBV12-4 and TRBJ2-1; either TRBD1 or TRBD2 may fit D (5 bases each). V shed 3 bases and J shed 7 bases, with 13 bases lying between them. The CDR3 has 14 residues. Here the CDR3 DNA reads TGTGCCAGCAGTTTCGGGGCAGGGCCGAATGAGCAGTTCTTC. Amino acids: CASSFGAGPNEQFF.

This clonotype was counted a few times. This chain links TRBV11-2 with TRBJ2-6, with D maybe TRBD2 (5 bases). Germline V gene data show CDR1 as SGHAT and CDR2 as FQNNGV. This CDR3 is 17 amino acids long. Deletions cut 6 bases from V and 0 bases from J, with 15 bases between. The CDR3 protein is CASSNPGFDSGANVLTF. CDR3 sequence (DNA): TGTGCCAGCAGTAACCCGGGATTTGACTCTGGGGCCAACGTCCTGACTTTC.

This clonotype was detected many times. The chain has TRBV15 and TRBJ2-5, with TRBD2 matching 8 bases. The trim removed 5 bases at V and 5 bases at J, leaving 7 bases unmatched. CDR3 length: 14 amino acids. Germline loops: CDR1 LNHNV, CDR2 YYDKDF (reference sequence). The CDR3 loop is CATSVSGGSETQYF. CDR3 bases: TGTGCCACCAGCGTTTCGGGGGGGTCCGAGACCCAGTACTTC.

This clonotype was observed many times. The chain has TRBV29-1 and TRBJ2-7, with TRBD2 matching over 9 bases. This CDR3 region has 16 residues. J lost 1 base, V lost 4 bases, and 11 bases had no gene match. Germline V lookup: CDR1 SQVTM, CDR2 ANQGSEA. CDR3 loop: CSVGPETSGPSYEQYF. CDR3 DNA: TGCAGCGTTGGCCCGGAGACTAGCGGTCCTTCCTACGAGCAGTACTTC.

CDR3 protein: CSVEITRGSYEQYF. The CDR3 nucleotides read TGCAGCGTTGAAATTACCAGGGGCTCCTACGAGCAGTACTTC. This chain links TRBV29-1 with TRBJ2-7, with D perhaps matching TRBD1 (6 bases). From germline, CDR1 is SQVTM and CDR2 ANQGSEA. The CDR3 contains 14 residues. V was clipped by 2 bases and J by 0 bases, with 11 bases between them.

The chain joins TRBV11-2 to TRBJ2-3; 10 bases fit TRBD2. CDR3 length: 16 residues. V shed 2 bases and J 5 bases; nucleotides not matched to a gene: 7. CDR1 SGHAT and CDR2 FQNNGV come from the germline V gene. The CDR3 spells CASSLIAGGGGDTQYF. CDR3 DNA sequence: TGTGCCAGCAGCTTAATAGCGGGAGGCGGTGGAGATACGCAGTATTTT.

In regard to this clonotype: A read error is possible here, since a much larger clone lies one base away. The chain carries TRBV6-1 and TRBJ1-6, with 9 bases fitting TRBD1. The CDR3 spans 15 residues. J was trimmed by 7 bases and V by 4 bases; bases with no gene match: 5. Germline V gene data show CDR1 as MNHNS and CDR2 as SASEGT. CDR3 nucleotides: TGTGCCAGCAGTGCCGGGACAGGGACAAATTCACCCCTCCACTTT. It specifies CASSAGTGTNSPLHF.

The chain links TRBV29-1 to TRBJ2-7; D perhaps matches TRBD1 (7 bases). Germline loops: CDR1 SQVTM, CDR2 ANQGSEA. The V end lost 5 bases, the J end lost 3 bases, and 14 bases lay between the germline ends. The CDR3 has 13 amino acids. DNA for the CDR3: TGCAGCGTTAAGACAGGGAGGCACTACGAGCAGTACTTC. This codes for CSVKTGRHYEQYF.

In this sample, this clonotype turned up many times. The chain has TRBV20-1 and TRBJ1-5; no reliable D call. CDR1 is DFQATT and CDR2 is SNEGSKA in the germline V gene (reference sequence). Trimming removed 2 bases from V and 4 bases from J, with 12 bases in between. The CDR3 covers 14 residues. The chain's CDR3 is CSARLDGENQPQHF. The CDR3 DNA reads TGCAGTGCTAGATTGGACGGTGAGAATCAGCCCCAGCATTTT.

The rearrangement uses TRBV19 and TRBJ2-4, with 9 bases aligning to TRBD2. CDR3 length equals 15 residues. The V gene end was trimmed by 6 bases and the J gene end by 7 bases; junction bases not matched to a gene: 10. CDR1 is LNHDA, CDR2 SQIVND, per germline (reference sequence). This chain's CDR3 is CASRKGTSSGNIQYF. DNA for the CDR3: TGTGCCAGTAGGAAAGGGACTAGCAGTGGGAACATTCAGTACTTC.

In its sample, this clonotype was seen many times. The chain links TRBV30 to TRBJ2-5, with D tentatively TRBD2 (6 bases). The V and J ends lost 7 bases and 2 bases respectively, with 20 bases between them. The CDR3 extends over 15 amino acids. Germline values: CDR1 GTSNPN, CDR2 SVGIG (reference sequence). In DNA, the CDR3 is TGTGCCTTGGGCCGCGGGGAAGGAATTCAAGAGACCCAGTACTTC. As protein: CALGRGEGIQETQYF.